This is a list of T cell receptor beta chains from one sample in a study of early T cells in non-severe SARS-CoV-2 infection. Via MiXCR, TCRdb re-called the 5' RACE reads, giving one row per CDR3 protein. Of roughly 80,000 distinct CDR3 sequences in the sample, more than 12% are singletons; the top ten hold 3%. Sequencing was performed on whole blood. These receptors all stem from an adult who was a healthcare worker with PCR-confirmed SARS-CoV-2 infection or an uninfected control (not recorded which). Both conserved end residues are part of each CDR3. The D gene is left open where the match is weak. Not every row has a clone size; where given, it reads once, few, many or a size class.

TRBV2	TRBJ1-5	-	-	TGTGCCAGCAATACAGTCCTAACGGGCAATCAGCCCCAGCATTTT	CASNTVLTGNQPQHF
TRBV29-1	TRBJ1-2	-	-	TGCAGCGTTCTTGCCAGTTACCCTGGAGGCTACACCTTC	CSVLASYPGGYTF
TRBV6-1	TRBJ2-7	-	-	TGTGCCAGCAGTGAAAACACCTCCTACGAGCAGTACTTC	CASSENTSYEQYF
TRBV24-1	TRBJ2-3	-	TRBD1	TGTGCCACCAGTGGGACAGGCCGGAGCACAGATACGCAGTATTTT	CATSGTGRSTDTQYF
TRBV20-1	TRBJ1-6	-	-	TGCAGTGCTAGATCCACCGGGGGTGGACCCCTCCACTTT	CSARSTGGGPLHF
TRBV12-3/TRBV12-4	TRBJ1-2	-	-	TGTGCCACCCAGGGGTTAGGCTATGGCTACACCTTC	CATQGLGYGYTF
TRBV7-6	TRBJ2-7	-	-	TGTGCCAGCAGCGCAGAGCCCCGGGGCGAGCAGTACTTC	CASSAEPRGEQYF
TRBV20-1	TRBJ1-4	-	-	TGCAGTGCTAGACGATGGCAGGGAGGAGAAAAACTGTTTTTT	CSARRWQGGEKLFF
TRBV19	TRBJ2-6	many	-	TGTGCCAGTAGTATCCCCAGCTCTGGGGCCAACGTCCTGACTTTC	CASSIPSSGANVLTF
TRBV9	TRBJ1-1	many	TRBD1	TGTGCCAGCAGCACAACGGGTCGGCAGGGGGAGGGAGCTGAAGCTTTCTTT	CASSTTGRQGEGAEAFF
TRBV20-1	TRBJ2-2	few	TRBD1	TGCAGTGCTAGAGACGACAGGGAAGTCACCGGGGAGCTGTTTTTT	CSARDDREVTGELFF
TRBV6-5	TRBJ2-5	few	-	TGTGCCAGCAGTTACAGTGGGGGAGTGGAGACCCAGTACTTC	CASSYSGGVETQYF
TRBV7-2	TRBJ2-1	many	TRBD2	TGTGCCAGCAGCTTAGTCAGACTAGCGGGAGCCCCCAATGAGCAGTTCTTC	CASSLVRLAGAPNEQFF
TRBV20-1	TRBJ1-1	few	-	TGCAGTGCTAGAGACGTAGGGCAATGGGAAGCTTTCTTT	CSARDVGQWEAFF
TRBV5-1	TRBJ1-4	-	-	TGCGCCAGCAGCGCGGGGCGCCGACGTCCGGAAAAACTGTTTTTT	CASSAGRRRPEKLFF
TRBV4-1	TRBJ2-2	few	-	TGCGCCAGCAGCCAAGGCCTAGCTGATACCGGGGAGCTGTTTTTT	CASSQGLADTGELFF
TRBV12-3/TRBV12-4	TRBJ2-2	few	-	TGTGCCAGCACCTCAGGGTCTAGTAACACCGGGGAGCTGTTTTTT	CASTSGSSNTGELFF
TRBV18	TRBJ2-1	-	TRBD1	TGTGCCAGCTCACGGACAGGGGGCGCCTCCTCCTACAATGAGCAGTTCTTC	CASSRTGGASSYNEQFF
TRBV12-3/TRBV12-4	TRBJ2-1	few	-	TGTGCCAGCAGTCCTCAACAGAATGAGCAGTTCTTC	CASSPQQNEQFF
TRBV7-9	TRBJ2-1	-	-	TGTGCCAGCAGGTCAGGACGTGGTGAGCAGTTCTTC	CASRSGRGEQFF
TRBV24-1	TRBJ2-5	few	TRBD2	TGTGCCACCAGTCGTGAAGGAGGACTAGGAGAGACCCAGTACTTC	CATSREGGLGETQYF
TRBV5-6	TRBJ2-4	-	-	TGTGCCAGCAGCTTGGGCCCTCTGGGAGCCAAAAACATTCAGTACTTC	CASSLGPLGAKNIQYF
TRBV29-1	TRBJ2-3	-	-	TGCAGCGTTGAAGCTCCAGCGCGCGGAGATACGCAGTATTTT	CSVEAPARGDTQYF
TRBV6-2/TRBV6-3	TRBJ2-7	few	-	TGTGCCAGCGAGGAGCGGACCCACGAGCAGTACTTC	CASEERTHEQYF
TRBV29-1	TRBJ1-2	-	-	TGCAGCGTGCCGGGTCTGGCCGGTGGCTACACCTTC	CSVPGLAGGYTF
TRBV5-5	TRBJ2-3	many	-	TGTGCCAGCAGCTCACGTACAGATACGCAGTATTTT	CASSSRTDTQYF
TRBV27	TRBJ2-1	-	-	TGTGCCAGCAGTCCGCCTATGAGCTCCTACAATGAGCAGTTCTTC	CASSPPMSSYNEQFF
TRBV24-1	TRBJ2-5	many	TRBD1	TGTGCCACCAGTGATCCAACGACAGGGCGAGAGACCCAGTACTTC	CATSDPTTGRETQYF
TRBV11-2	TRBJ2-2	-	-	TGTGCCAGCAGCTCCCCCCCACCGAGTACCTACACCGGGGAGCTGTTTTTT	CASSSPPPSTYTGELFF
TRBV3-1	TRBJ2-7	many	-	TGTGCCAGCAGCCATAGGGGCCTATCTACCTACGAGCAGTACTTC	CASSHRGLSTYEQYF
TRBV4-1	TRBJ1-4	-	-	TGCGCCAGCAGCCGTATGTTAACTACTAATGAAAAACTGTTTTTT	CASSRMLTTNEKLFF
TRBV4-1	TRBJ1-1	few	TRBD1	TGCGCCAGCAGCCTACCGACAGGGGGAGATCCTGAAGCTTTCTTT	CASSLPTGGDPEAFF
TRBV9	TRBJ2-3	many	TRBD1	TGTGCCAGCAGCGAGGGGGGACAGGGGAGGTATACGCAGTATTTT	CASSEGGQGRYTQYF
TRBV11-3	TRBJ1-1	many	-	TGTGCCAGCAGCTTAGCGGGAGCGCCGAACACTGAAGCTTTTTTT	CASSLAGAPNTEAFF
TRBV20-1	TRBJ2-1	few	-	TGCAGTGCTAGAGAAAGGGGTCTAGCAACTGCTGAGCAGTTCTTC	CSARERGLATAEQFF
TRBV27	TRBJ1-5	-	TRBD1	TGTGCCAGCAGTTTACCCCGACAGGGGGAGGGATATAGCAATCAGCCCCAGCATTTT	CASSLPRQGEGYSNQPQHF
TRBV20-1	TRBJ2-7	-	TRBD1	TGCAGTGCTAGCTGGGGACAGGGCCCCTACGAGCAGTACTTC	CSASWGQGPYEQYF
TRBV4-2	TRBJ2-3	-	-	TGTGCCAGCAGCTCCACCCCCCCCACTGATACGCAGTATTTT	CASSSTPPTDTQYF
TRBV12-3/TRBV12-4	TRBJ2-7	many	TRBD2	TGTGCCAGCAGCCGAGCGGGGGGGCTCTCAAACGAGCAGTACTTC	CASSRAGGLSNEQYF
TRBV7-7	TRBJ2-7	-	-	TGTGCTAGCAGCCCCTTAGGGCAGAAGTACGAGCAGTACTTC	CASSPLGQKYEQYF
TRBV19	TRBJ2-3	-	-	TGTGCCAGTAGTAGGAGTTCCACAGATACGCAGTATTTT	CASSRSSTDTQYF
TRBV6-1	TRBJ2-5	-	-	TGTGCCAGCAGTGAAGGGAGTGAGACCCAGTACTTC	CASSEGSETQYF
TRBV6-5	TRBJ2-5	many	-	TGTGCCAGCAGTTACGGTGGAGAGGGGACCCAGTACTTC	CASSYGGEGTQYF
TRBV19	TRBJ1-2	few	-	TGTGCCAGTAGTAGTTATCCCAGCTATGGCTACACCTTC	CASSSYPSYGYTF
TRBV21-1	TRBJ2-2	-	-	TGTGCCAGCACCCGGACTAGAACGAACACCGGGGAGCTGTTTTTT	CASTRTRTNTGELFF
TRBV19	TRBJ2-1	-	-	TGTGCCAGTAGTATTTTGGCTAGCAGTATCGATGAGCAGTTCTTC	CASSILASSIDEQFF
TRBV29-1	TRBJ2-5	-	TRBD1	TGCAGCGTTGTTGGGGACAGGGCGGAGACCCAGTACTTC	CSVVGDRAETQYF
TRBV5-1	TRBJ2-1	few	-	TGCGCCAGCAGCTTGGAAGGGCTAGCCGCCTACAATGAGCAGTTCTTC	CASSLEGLAAYNEQFF
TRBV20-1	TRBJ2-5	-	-	TGCAGTGCCAGATCGTCAGGGAGGGAGACCCAGTACTTC	CSARSSGRETQYF
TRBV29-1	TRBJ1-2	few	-	TGCAGCGTTGATTCGGGATATAACTATGGCTACACCTTC	CSVDSGYNYGYTF
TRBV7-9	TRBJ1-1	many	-	TGTGCCAGCAGCTTAGTCGGCAGGGAAGGGATGAACACTGAAGCTTTCTTT	CASSLVGREGMNTEAFF
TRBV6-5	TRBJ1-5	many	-	TGTGCCAGCAGTCTGCGAGGGGCGGGCAATCAGCCCCAGCATTTT	CASSLRGAGNQPQHF